The present entry profiles one TCR beta chain with its context. Germline CDR1 SGHRS, CDR2 YFSETQ. This CDR3 region has 15 residues. The junction had 7 bases not matched to a gene; V was cut back by 5 bases and J by 2 bases. TCRdb ran MiXCR on the RT-PCR reads and lists one entry per CDR3 protein. The sample lists about 680,000 distinct CDR3 sequences; 14% were seen once. The sequence derives from a female donor in good health, serving as a healthy control. The chain links TRBV5-1 to TRBJ2-3; TRBD1 aligns across 8 bases. The sample taken for sequencing was memory CD4+ T cells from blood. The DNA for the CDR3 is TGCGCCAGCAGACTCGCGGGACAGGACACAGATACGCAGTATTTT. Amino acid sequence: CASRLAGQDTDTQYF.